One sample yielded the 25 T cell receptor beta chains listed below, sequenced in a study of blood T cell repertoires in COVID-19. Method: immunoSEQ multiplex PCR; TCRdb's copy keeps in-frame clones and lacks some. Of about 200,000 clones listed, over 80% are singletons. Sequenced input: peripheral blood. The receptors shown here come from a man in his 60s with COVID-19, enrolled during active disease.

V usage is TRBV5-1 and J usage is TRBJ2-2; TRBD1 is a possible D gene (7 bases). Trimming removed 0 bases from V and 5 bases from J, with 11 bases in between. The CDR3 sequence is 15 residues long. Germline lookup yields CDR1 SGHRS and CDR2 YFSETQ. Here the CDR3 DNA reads TGCGCCAGCAGCTTGGAGGCAGGGGGGACCGGGGAGCTGTTTTTT. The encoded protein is CASSLEAGGTGELFF. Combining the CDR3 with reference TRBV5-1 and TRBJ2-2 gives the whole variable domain KAGVTQTPRYLIKTRGQQVTLSCSPISGHRSVSWYQQTPGQGLQFLFEYFSETQRNKGNFPGRFSGRQFSNSRSEMNVSTLELGDSALYLCASSLEAGGTGELFFGEGSRLTVL.

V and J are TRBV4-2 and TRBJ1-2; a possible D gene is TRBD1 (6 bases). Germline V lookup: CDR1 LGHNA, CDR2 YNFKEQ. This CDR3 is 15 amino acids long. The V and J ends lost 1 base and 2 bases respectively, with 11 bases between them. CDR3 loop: CASSQVEGDNYGYTF. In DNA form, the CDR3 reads TGTGCCAGCAGCCAAGTTGAGGGGGACAACTATGGCTACACCTTC.

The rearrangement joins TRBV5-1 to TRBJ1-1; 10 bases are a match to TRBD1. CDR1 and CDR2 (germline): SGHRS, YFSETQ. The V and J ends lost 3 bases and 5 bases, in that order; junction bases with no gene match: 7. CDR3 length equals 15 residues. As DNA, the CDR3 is TGCGCCAGCAGCTCGTGGGACAGGGGACCTACTGAAGCTTTCTTT. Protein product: CASSSWDRGPTEAFF.

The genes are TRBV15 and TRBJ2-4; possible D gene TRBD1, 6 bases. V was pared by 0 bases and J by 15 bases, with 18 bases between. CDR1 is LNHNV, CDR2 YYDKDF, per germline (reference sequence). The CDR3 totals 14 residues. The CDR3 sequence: CATSRDLEQGSRYF. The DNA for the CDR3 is TGTGCCACCAGCAGAGATTTAGAACAGGGTAGTCGGTACTTC. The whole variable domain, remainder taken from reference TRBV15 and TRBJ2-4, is DAMVIQNPRYQVTQFGKPVTLSCSQTLNHNVMYWYQQKSSQAPKLLFHYYDKDFNNEADTPDNFQSRRPNTSFCFLDIRSPGLGDTAMYLCATSRDLEQGSRYFGAGTRLSVL.

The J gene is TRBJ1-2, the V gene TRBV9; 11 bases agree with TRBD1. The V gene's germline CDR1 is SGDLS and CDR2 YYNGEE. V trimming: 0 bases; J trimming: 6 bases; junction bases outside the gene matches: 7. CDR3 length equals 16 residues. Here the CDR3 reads CASSVAGTGGGHGYTF. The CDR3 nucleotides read TGTGCCAGCAGCGTAGCCGGGACAGGGGGTGGTCATGGCTACACCTTC. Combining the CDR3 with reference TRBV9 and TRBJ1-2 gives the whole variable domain DSGVTQTPKHLITATGQRVTLRCSPRSGDLSVYWYQQSLDQGLQFLIQYYNGEERAKGNILERFSAQQFPDLHSELNLSSLELGDSALYFCASSVAGTGGGHGYTFGSGTRLTVV.

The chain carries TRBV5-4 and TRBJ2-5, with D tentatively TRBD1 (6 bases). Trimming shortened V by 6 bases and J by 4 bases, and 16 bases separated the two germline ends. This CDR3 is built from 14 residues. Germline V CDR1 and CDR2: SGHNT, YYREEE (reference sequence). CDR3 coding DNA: TGTGCCAGCAAAACCGGGACACTGGGAGAGACCCAGTACTTC. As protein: CASKTGTLGETQYF.

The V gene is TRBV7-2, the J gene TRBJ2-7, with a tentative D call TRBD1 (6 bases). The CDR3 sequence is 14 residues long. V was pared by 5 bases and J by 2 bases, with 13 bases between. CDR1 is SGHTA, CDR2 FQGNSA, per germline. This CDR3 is CASSPDRRTYEQYF. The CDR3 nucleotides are TGTGCCAGCAGCCCGGACAGACGAACCTACGAGCAGTACTTC.

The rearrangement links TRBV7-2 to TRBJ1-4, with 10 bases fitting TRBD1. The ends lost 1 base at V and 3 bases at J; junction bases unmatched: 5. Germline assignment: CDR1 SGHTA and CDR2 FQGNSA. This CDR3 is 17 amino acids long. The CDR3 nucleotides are TGTGCCAGCAGCTTAGAGGGACAGGGGCGGGCTAATGAAAAACTGTTTTTT. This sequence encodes CASSLEGQGRANEKLFF.

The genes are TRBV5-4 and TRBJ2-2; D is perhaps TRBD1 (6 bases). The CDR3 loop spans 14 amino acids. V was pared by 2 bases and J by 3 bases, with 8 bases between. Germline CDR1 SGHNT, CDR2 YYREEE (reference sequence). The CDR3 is CASSFRTDTGELFF. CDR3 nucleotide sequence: TGTGCCAGCAGCTTCAGGACAGACACCGGGGAGCTGTTTTTT. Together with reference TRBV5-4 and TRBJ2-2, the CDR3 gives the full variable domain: ETGVTQSPTHLIKTRGQQVTLRCSSQSGHNTVSWYQQALGQGPQFIFQYYREEENGRGNFPPRFSGLQFPNYSSELNVNALELDDSALYLCASSFRTDTGELFFGEGSRLTVL.

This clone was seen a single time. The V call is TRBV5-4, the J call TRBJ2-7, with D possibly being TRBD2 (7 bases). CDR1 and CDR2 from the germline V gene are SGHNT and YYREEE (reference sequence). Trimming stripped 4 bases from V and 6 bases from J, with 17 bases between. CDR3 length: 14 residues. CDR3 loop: CASSPREGGSEQYF. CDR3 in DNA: TGTGCCAGCAGCCCCCGTGAGGGGGGGAGCGAGCAGTACTTC. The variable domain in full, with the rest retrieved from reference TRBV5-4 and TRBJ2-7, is ETGVTQSPTHLIKTRGQQVTLRCSSQSGHNTVSWYQQALGQGPQFIFQYYREEENGRGNFPPRFSGLQFPNYSSELNVNALELDDSALYLCASSPREGGSEQYFGPGTRLTVT.

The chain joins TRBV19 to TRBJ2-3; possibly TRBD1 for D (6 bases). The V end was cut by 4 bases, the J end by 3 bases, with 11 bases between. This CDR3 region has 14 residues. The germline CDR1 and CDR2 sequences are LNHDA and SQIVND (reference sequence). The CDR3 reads CASSTRQVTDTQYF. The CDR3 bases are TGTGCCAGTAGTACCCGACAGGTGACAGATACGCAGTATTTT.

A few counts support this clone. CDR3 nucleotides: TGTGCCAGCAGTCCAGGGATAAACACTGAAGCTTTCTTT. Protein sequence: CASSPGINTEAFF. The rearrangement links TRBV6-5 to TRBJ1-1, with D possibly TRBD1 on 5 matching bases. This CDR3 region has 13 residues. CDR1 is MNHEY, CDR2 SVGAGI, per germline. Trimming stripped 5 bases from V and 2 bases from J, with 9 bases between.

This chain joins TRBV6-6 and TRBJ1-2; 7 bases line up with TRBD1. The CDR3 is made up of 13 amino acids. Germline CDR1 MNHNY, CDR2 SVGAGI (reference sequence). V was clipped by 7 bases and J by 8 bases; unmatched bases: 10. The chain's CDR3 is CASTVTGERGYTF. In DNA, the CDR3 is TGTGCCAGCACCGTAACAGGGGAGCGCGGCTACACCTTC.

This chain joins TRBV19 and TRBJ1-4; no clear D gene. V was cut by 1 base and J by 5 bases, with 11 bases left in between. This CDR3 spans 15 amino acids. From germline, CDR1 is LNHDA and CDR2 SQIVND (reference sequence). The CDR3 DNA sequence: TGTGCCAGTAGTATAGCAGGCATGGCGAATGAAAAACTGTTTTTT. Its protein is CASSIAGMANEKLFF.

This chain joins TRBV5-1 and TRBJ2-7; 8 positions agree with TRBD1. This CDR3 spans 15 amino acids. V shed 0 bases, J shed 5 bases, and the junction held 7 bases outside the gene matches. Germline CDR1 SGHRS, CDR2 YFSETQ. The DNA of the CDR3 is TGCGCCAGCAGCTTGGAGAGGACAGGGATCGACGAGCAGTACTTC. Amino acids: CASSLERTGIDEQYF.

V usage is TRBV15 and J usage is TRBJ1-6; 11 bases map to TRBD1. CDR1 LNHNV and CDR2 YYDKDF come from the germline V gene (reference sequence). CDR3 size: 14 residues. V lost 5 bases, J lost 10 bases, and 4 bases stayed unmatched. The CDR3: CATSLDRGLSPLHF. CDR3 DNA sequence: TGTGCCACCAGCCTGGACAGGGGGCTGTCACCCCTCCACTTT.

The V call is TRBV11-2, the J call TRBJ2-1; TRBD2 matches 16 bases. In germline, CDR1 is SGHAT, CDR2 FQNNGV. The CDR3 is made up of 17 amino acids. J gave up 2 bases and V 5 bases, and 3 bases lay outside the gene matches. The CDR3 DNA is TGTGCCAGCAGCCCCGGGACTAGCGGGAGGGCCTACAATGAGCAGTTCTTC. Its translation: CASSPGTSGRAYNEQFF.

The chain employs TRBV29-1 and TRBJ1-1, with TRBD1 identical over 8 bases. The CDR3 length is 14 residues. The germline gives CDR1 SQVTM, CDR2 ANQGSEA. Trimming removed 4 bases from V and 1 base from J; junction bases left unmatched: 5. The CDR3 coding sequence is TGCAGCGTTGGGGGACAGGCCCGGAACACTGAAGCTTTCTTT. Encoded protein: CSVGGQARNTEAFF. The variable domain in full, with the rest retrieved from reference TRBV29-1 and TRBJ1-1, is SAVISQKPSRDICQRGTSLTIQCQVDSQVTMMFWYRQQPGQSLTLIATANQGSEATYESGFVIDKFPISRPNLTFSTLTVSNMSPEDSSIYLCSVGGQARNTEAFFGQGTRLTVV.

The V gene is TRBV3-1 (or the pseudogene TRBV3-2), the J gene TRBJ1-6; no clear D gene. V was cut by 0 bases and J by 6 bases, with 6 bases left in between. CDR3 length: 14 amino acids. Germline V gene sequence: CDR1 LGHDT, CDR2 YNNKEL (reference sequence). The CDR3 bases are TGTGCCAGCAGCCAAGATCAGGCTAATTCACCCCTCCACTTT. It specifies CASSQDQANSPLHF.

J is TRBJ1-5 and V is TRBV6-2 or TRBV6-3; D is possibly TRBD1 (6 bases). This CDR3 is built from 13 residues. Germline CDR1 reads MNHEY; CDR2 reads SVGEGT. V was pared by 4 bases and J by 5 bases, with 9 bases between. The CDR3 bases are TGTGCCAGCAGTTTATCAGGGGATCAGCCCCAGCATTTT. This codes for CASSLSGDQPQHF.

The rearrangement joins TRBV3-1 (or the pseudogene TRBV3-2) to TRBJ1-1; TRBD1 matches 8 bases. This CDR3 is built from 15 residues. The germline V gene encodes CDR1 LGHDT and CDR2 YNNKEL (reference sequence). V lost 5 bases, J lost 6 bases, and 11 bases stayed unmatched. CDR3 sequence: CASSAPRGLRSEAFF. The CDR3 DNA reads TGTGCCAGCAGCGCGCCCAGGGGGCTGAGGTCTGAAGCTTTCTTT.

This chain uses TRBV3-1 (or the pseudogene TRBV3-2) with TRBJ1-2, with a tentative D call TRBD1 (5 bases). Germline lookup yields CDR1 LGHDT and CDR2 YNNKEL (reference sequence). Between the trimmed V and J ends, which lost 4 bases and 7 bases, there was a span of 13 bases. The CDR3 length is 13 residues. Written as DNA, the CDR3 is TGTGCCAGCAGCCCTTCTGGGGCAGGTGGCTACACCTTC. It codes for CASSPSGAGGYTF.

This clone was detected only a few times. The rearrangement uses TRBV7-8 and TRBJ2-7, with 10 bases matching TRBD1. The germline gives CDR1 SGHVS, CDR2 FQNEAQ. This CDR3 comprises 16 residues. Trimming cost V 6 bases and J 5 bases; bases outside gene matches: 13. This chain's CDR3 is CASRGSRGQGTHEQYF. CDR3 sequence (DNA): TGTGCCAGCAGGGGCAGCAGGGGACAGGGGACCCACGAGCAGTACTTC.

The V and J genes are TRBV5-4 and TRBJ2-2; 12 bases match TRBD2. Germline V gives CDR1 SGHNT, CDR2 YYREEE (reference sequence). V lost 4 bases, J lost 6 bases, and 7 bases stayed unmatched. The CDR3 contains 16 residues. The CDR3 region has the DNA TGTGCCAGCAGCCGACTAGCGGGAGATATAGCCGGGGAGCTGTTTTTT. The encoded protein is CASSRLAGDIAGELFF.

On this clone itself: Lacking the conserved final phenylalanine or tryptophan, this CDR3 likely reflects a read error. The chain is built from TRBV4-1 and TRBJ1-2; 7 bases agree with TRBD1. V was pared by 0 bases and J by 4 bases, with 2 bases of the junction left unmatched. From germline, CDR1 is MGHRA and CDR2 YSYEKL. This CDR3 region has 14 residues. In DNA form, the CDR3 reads TGCGCCAGCAGCCAAGAGACAGGGCGCTATGGCTACACCCTC. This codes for CASSQETGRYGYTL.